The next 25 T cell receptor beta chains were all read from a single sample in a study of cytomegalovirus exposure and HLA in healthy donors. With 60 Vbeta and 13 Jbeta primers, the PCR was carried out. Here immunoSEQ multiplex PCR was the method, and the copy in TCRdb shows in-frame clones only, minus some. The sample holds 85,000 to 130,000 clones, 76% seen once. Sample: PBMCs. Receptors originate from a woman between 50 and 59 years old in good health and CMV-seropositive.

The chain employs TRBV29-1 and TRBJ2-1; 9 nucleotides line up with TRBD2. J lost 7 bases, V lost 3 bases, and 10 bases had no gene match. The CDR3 contains 15 residues. CDR1 and CDR2 (germline): SQVTM, ANQGSEA. This CDR3 reads CSVDGLARGGNEQFF. CDR3 nucleotide sequence: TGCAGCGTTGATGGACTAGCGAGAGGTGGGAATGAGCAGTTCTTC.

The chain uses TRBV27 and TRBJ1-5; no clear D gene. Germline V gene lookup returns CDR1 MNHEY and CDR2 SMNVEV (reference sequence). The CDR3 runs to 15 residues. V was clipped by 0 bases and J by 2 bases, with 8 bases between them. CDR3 sequence reads: CASSLSRFGNQPQHF. In nucleotides, the CDR3 is TGTGCCAGCAGTTTATCCCGGTTCGGCAATCAGCCCCAGCATTTT.

A note on this clone: Additional DNA sequences in this sample encode the identical CDR3. This chain links TRBV7-6 with TRBJ1-2, with TRBD1 as a possible D gene (6 bases). The CDR3 length is 13 residues. Germline CDR1 and CDR2: SGHVS and FNYEAQ. Trimming shortened V by 5 bases and J by 2 bases, and 9 bases separated the two germline ends. The CDR3 reads CASSPTGNYGYTF. The CDR3 DNA is TGTGCCAGCAGCCCTACAGGGAACTATGGCTACACCTTC. Full variable domain (outside the CDR3, taken from reference TRBV7-6 and TRBJ1-2): GAGVSQSPRYKVTKRGQDVALRCDPISGHVSLYWYRQALGQGPEFLTYFNYEAQQDKSGLPNDRFSAERPEGSISTLTIQRTEQRDSAMYRCASSPTGNYGYTFGSGTRLTVV.

The chain has TRBV11-2 and TRBJ2-1, with a weak D call TRBD1 (5 bases). Germline V gives CDR1 SGHAT, CDR2 FQNNGV. The CDR3 totals 19 residues. V was trimmed by 4 bases and J by 0 bases, leaving 22 bases between them. CDR3 in DNA: TGTGCCAGCAGCTCTGGGCAGGGTACCGCGTCCCCCTCCTACAATGAGCAGTTCTTC. Protein sequence: CASSSGQGTASPSYNEQFF.

This clone was counted a few times. This chain joins TRBV10-3 and TRBJ2-2; 11 bases fit TRBD2. V shed 10 bases and J 0 bases; nucleotides not matched to a gene: 4. The CDR3 loop spans 15 amino acids. Germline V gene data show CDR1 as ENHRY and CDR2 as SYGVKD. In nucleotides, the CDR3 is TGTGCCACCGGGACTAGCGGTACGAACACCGGGGAGCTGTTTTTT. Translation gives CATGTSGTNTGELFF.

This chain uses TRBV18 with TRBJ2-1; D call uncertain. The CDR3 consists of 14 residues. Germline V gives CDR1 KGHSH, CDR2 LQKENI. V dropped 1 base and J dropped 8 bases, with 12 bases sitting between them. CDR3 residues: CASSPLPEAHEQFF. In nucleotides, the CDR3 is TGTGCCAGCTCACCACTACCCGAGGCGCATGAGCAGTTCTTC.

This clone was counted once. The rearrangement uses TRBV10-3 and TRBJ2-7, with TRBD1 identical over 9 bases. Germline values: CDR1 ENHRY, CDR2 SYGVKD. The CDR3 loop spans 14 amino acids. Trimming at V came to 8 bases and at J to 0 bases, leaving 5 bases not matched to a gene. Written as DNA, the CDR3 is TGTGCCATCGTTGGACAGGGGTCCTCCTACGAGCAGTACTTC. Translated, it gives CAIVGQGSSYEQYF.

This chain connects TRBV10-1 to TRBJ2-1; 10 positions match TRBD2. The CDR3 runs to 15 residues. CDR1 is WNHNN and CDR2 is SYGVQD in the germline V gene (reference sequence). V dropped 6 bases and J dropped 6; count of bases not matched to a gene: 8. The CDR3 sequence: CASSRQRGGLNEQFF. CDR3 DNA sequence: TGCGCCAGCAGCCGTCAGCGGGGGGGTCTCAATGAGCAGTTCTTC.

The genes are TRBV2 and TRBJ2-7; 7 positions agree with TRBD1. Germline V CDR1 and CDR2: SNHLY, FYNNEI. The CDR3 covers 15 residues. Trimming at V came to 1 base and at J to 0 bases, leaving 3 bases not matched to a gene. The CDR3 DNA sequence: TGTGCCAGCAGTGAAGGGGACAGCCCCTCCTACGAGCAGTACTTC. Protein sequence: CASSEGDSPSYEQYF.

This clone was observed a single time. This chain uses TRBV6-5 with TRBJ1-5; 8 nucleotides align to TRBD1. V was pared by 6 bases and J by 3 bases, with 4 bases of the junction left unmatched. The CDR3 consists of 14 residues. Germline CDR1 reads MNHEY; CDR2 reads SVGAGI. Written as DNA, the CDR3 is TGTGCCAGCAGCTCAGGGGGCCCCAATCAGCCCCAGCATTTT. Translated: CASSSGGPNQPQHF.

The chain employs TRBV29-1 and TRBJ1-2; TRBD1 aligns across 8 bases. Germline-derived CDR1 and CDR2 are SQVTM and ANQGSEA. Trimming at V came to 7 bases and at J to 6 bases, leaving 16 bases not matched to a gene. The CDR3 consists of 15 residues. CDR3 nucleotide sequence: TGCAGCGCCGTACCCTATCAGGGGGCGCTGGATGGCTACACCTTC. Protein sequence: CSAVPYQGALDGYTF.

This chain connects TRBV4-2 to TRBJ2-1; 15 positions match TRBD2. V was pared by 2 bases and J by 7 bases, with 6 bases of the junction left unmatched. CDR3 size: 17 residues. The germline gives CDR1 LGHNA, CDR2 YNFKEQ. The CDR3 protein is CASSQNPGTSGRNEQFF. For the CDR3, the DNA is TGTGCCAGCAGCCAAAACCCCGGGACTAGCGGGAGGAATGAGCAGTTCTTC.

This CDR3 reads CASSSPGQPSLANYGYTF. As DNA, the CDR3 is TGTGCCAGTAGTTCCCCGGGACAACCTTCCTTAGCTAACTATGGCTACACCTTC. The J gene is TRBJ1-2, the V gene TRBV19, with D tentatively TRBD1 (6 bases). The CDR3 sequence is 18 residues long. V lost 5 bases to trimming and J lost 0 bases, with 22 bases between them. Germline assignment: CDR1 LNHDA and CDR2 SQIVND (reference sequence). The whole variable domain, remainder taken from reference TRBV19 and TRBJ1-2, is DGGITQSPKYLFRKEGQNVTLSCEQNLNHDAMYWYRQDPGQGLRLIYYSQIVNDFQKGDIAEGYSVSREKKESFPLTVTSAQKNPTAFYLCASSSPGQPSLANYGYTFGSGTRLTVV.

The chain has TRBV9 and TRBJ1-2, with D perhaps TRBD1 (5 bases). The CDR3 runs to 13 residues. Trimming took off 7 bases at V and 4 bases at J, with 14 bases between the two ends. From germline, CDR1 is SGDLS and CDR2 YYNGEE. The CDR3 nucleotides read TGTGCCAGCGGCCCCAGACAGACCTATGGCTACACCTTC. Translated, it gives CASGPRQTYGYTF.

This clone occurred many times. The chain couples TRBV6-1 to TRBJ1-1; D gene unclear. V lost 5 bases and J 7 bases, leaving 8 bases between the germline ends. The CDR3 spans 11 residues. Per the germline V gene, CDR1 is MNHNS and CDR2 is SASEGT. CDR3: CASSLGSEAFF. DNA of the CDR3: TGTGCCAGCAGTCTAGGCAGTGAAGCTTTCTTT.

The chain carries TRBV5-5 and TRBJ1-2, with 12 bases that match TRBD1. Losses at the gene ends were 1 base for V and 2 bases for J; bases not matched to a gene: 6. CDR1 and CDR2 (germline): SGHKS, YYEKEE (reference sequence). The CDR3 length is 17 residues. CDR3 residues: CASSLRFGTGGNYGYTF. In nucleotides, the CDR3 is TGTGCCAGCAGCTTGCGGTTTGGGACAGGGGGCAACTATGGCTACACCTTC. The full variable domain, completed using reference TRBV5-5 and TRBJ1-2, is DAGVTQSPTHLIKTRGQQVTLRCSPISGHKSVSWYQQVLGQGPQFIFQYYEKEERGRGNFPDRFSARQFPNYSSELNVNALLLGDSALYLCASSLRFGTGGNYGYTFGSGTRLTVV.

In this sample, this clone turned up a few times. This chain connects TRBV27 to TRBJ1-2, with TRBD1 matching 8 bases. Trimming took 6 bases from V and 4 from J; bases not matched to a gene: 10. Germline CDR1 reads MNHEY; CDR2 reads SMNVEV (reference sequence). This CDR3 is 15 amino acids long. This CDR3 is CASRTQGALSYGYTF. The CDR3 DNA reads as TGTGCCAGCAGGACTCAGGGGGCGCTTAGCTATGGCTACACCTTC.

The gene calls are TRBV18 and TRBJ1-1; TRBD1 agrees at 8 bases. V lost 3 bases and J lost 7; bases outside the gene matches: 4. The CDR3 consists of 13 residues. Germline loops: CDR1 KGHSH, CDR2 LQKENI. This CDR3 reads CASSPDRAFEAFF. The CDR3 nucleotides are TGTGCCAGCTCACCGGACAGGGCGTTTGAAGCTTTCTTT.

V usage is TRBV27 and J usage is TRBJ2-5, with 10 bases fitting TRBD1. V lost 8 bases to trimming and J lost 5 bases; unmatched junction nucleotides: 11. CDR3 length: 15 amino acids. Germline lookup yields CDR1 MNHEY and CDR2 SMNVEV (reference sequence). CDR3 sequence (DNA): TGTGCCAGCGCACGACAGGGGGCTAATTTGGAGACCCAGTACTTC. This sequence encodes CASARQGANLETQYF.

In this sample, this clone is medium-sized (0.01 to 0.1%). The identical CDR3 is also encoded by other nucleotide sequences in the sample. The chain has TRBV5-4 and TRBJ2-7; 13 nucleotides align to TRBD2. The CDR3 contains 15 residues. J was trimmed by 2 bases and V by 3 bases; bases with no gene match: 2. Germline lookup yields CDR1 SGHNT and CDR2 YYREEE (reference sequence). The CDR3 region has the DNA TGTGCCAGCAGCTGGGGGACTAGCGGGACCTACGAGCAGTACTTC. Its protein is CASSWGTSGTYEQYF.

In its sample, this clone was seen a few times. The V call is TRBV18, the J call TRBJ1-1; the D gene is possibly TRBD1 (5 bases). This CDR3 spans 14 amino acids. Germline CDR1 reads KGHSH; CDR2 reads LQKENI. Trimming left V 1 base short and J 3 bases short, with 9 bases between. CDR3 amino acids: CASSPLREDTEAFF. The CDR3 DNA sequence: TGTGCCAGCTCACCACTCAGGGAGGACACTGAAGCTTTCTTT. Complete variable domain (other parts from reference TRBV18 and TRBJ1-1): NAGVMQNPRHLVRRRGQEARLRCSPMKGHSHVYWYRQLPEEGLKFMVYLQKENIIDESGMPKERFSAEFPKEGPSILRIQQVVRGDSAAYFCASSPLREDTEAFFGQGTRLTVV.

CDR3 coding DNA: TGTGCCAGCAGTTACCATACGGGTACAGGGGGGAGTGGCTACACCTTC. This sequence encodes CASSYHTGTGGSGYTF. The rearrangement uses TRBV6-5 and TRBJ1-2, with 8 bases matching TRBD1. This CDR3 spans 16 amino acids. V was clipped by 2 bases and J by 7 bases; unmatched bases: 12. Per germline, CDR1 MNHEY and CDR2 SVGAGI.

The chain has TRBV5-6 and TRBJ1-1; 7 bases line up with TRBD1. The V and J ends lost 1 base and 1 base, in that order; junction bases with no gene match: 7. There are 16 residues in the CDR3. Germline V lookup: CDR1 SGHDT, CDR2 YYEEEE. The CDR3 sequence is CASSLIWDSPNTEAFF. DNA of the CDR3: TGTGCCAGCAGCTTGATTTGGGACAGCCCGAACACTGAAGCTTTCTTT.

The rearrangement uses TRBV27 and TRBJ1-1; a possible D gene is TRBD1 (6 bases). Germline V lookup: CDR1 MNHEY, CDR2 SMNVEV (reference sequence). V shed 4 bases and J shed 6 bases, with 15 bases lying between them. CDR3 length equals 14 residues. Here the CDR3 reads CASSWGQGGAEAFF. The CDR3 DNA sequence: TGTGCCAGCAGTTGGGGGCAGGGTGGGGCTGAAGCTTTCTTT.

The V and J genes are TRBV29-1 and TRBJ2-7; a weak D match, TRBD1 (6 bases). Trimming removed 1 base from V and 2 bases from J, with 6 bases in between. The CDR3 is 12 residues long. Germline loops: CDR1 SQVTM, CDR2 ANQGSEA. This CDR3 reads CSVEGTAYEQYF. CDR3 nucleotides: TGCAGCGTTGAAGGGACAGCCTACGAGCAGTACTTC.